This T cell receptor (beta chain) was obtained from a study of blood T cell repertoires in COVID-19. The overall study: COVID-19 samples from acute and convalescent phases originated in the United States, Italy and Spain. T cells, B-cell-depleted T cells, or PBMCs provided the cDNA or gDNA that served as material.

Seattle enrolled patients during active infection and tracked them longitudinally. Losses at the gene ends were 4 bases for V and 2 bases for J; bases not matched to a gene: 5. The CDR3 extends over 15 amino acids. Germline values: CDR1 SGDLS, CDR2 YYNGEE. In the study's own analysis: Counts of nucleated cells, estimated from reference gene primer amplification, were obtained. Profiled with immunoSEQ multiplex PCR; TCRdb holds only in-frame clones, not every one. That table is the source of V, J and clone size, and D and trimming were worked out from the DNA. This table holds about 180,000 clones, around 80% found once.

The gene calls are TRBV9 and TRBJ2-7; TRBD2 matches 11 bases. Sequencing used peripheral blood. This TCR derives from an elderly woman with COVID-19, enrolled during active disease. The CDR3 region has the DNA TGTGCCAGCAGCCCCGGACTAGCGGGCGCCTACGAGCAGTACTTC. It is translated as CASSPGLAGAYEQYF.